This is a list of T cell receptor beta chains from one sample in a study of T-cell memory formation after mild COVID-19. TCRdb called the 5' RACE reads again in MiXCR, with one record for every CDR3 protein. The table lists approximately 100,000 distinct CDR3 sequences, approximately 10% of them singletons. The sample was PBMCs or a T cell subset sorted from them (not recorded which). These receptors were obtained from a man between 18 and 35 years old who had mild COVID-19 (a few samples of this study predate the infection). Cell type and time point are not known. CDR3s include the opening cysteine and the closing phenylalanine or tryptophan. Fields, in order: CDR3 protein, clone size, V gene. Size is omitted from some rows. Given values are once, few, many or a class for expanded clones.

CDR3: CASNTLRREAPEAFF
size: .
V: TRBV6-5

CDR3: CASSSSTVDSTDTQYF
size: many
V: TRBV5-6

CDR3: CASSPSREGFIFGELFF
size: few
V: TRBV6-6

CDR3: CASSPNPDRYEQYF
size: .
V: TRBV11-2

CDR3: CASNPRGSWETQYF
size: many
V: TRBV6-2/TRBV6-3

CDR3: CASSHRTGNALGEQYF
size: few
V: TRBV4-1

CDR3: CASSHSTVGSYNSPLHF
size: few
V: TRBV3-1

CDR3: CASKFDTSLSYEQYF
size: many
V: TRBV6-2/TRBV6-3

CDR3: CAISEKIGQGAWGTQYF
size: .
V: TRBV10-3

CDR3: CASSLVSGKNTGELFF
size: .
V: TRBV7-9

CDR3: CASRRTDGYTF
size: few
V: TRBV7-9

CDR3: CASSDHREKLFF
size: few
V: TRBV7-9

CDR3: CASSYAPLDTQYF
size: many
V: TRBV7-2

CDR3: CASTRGDSSSGANVLTF
size: many
V: TRBV4-3

CDR3: CSVVIEISYNEQFF
size: few
V: TRBV29-1

CDR3: CASSALVNEQFF
size: .
V: TRBV9

CDR3: CASETGFGTDTQYF
size: .
V: TRBV6-2/TRBV6-3

CDR3: CASSQDIRRGHGGELFF
size: many
V: TRBV4-3

CDR3: CASSVDGGSSTDTQYF
size: few
V: TRBV9

CDR3: CASSPWGAQETQYF
size: few
V: TRBV9

CDR3: CASSTGLPDSEAFF
size: .
V: TRBV12-3/TRBV12-4

CDR3: CSAIRGETQYF
size: many
V: TRBV20-1

CDR3: CASSIRGTSGANVLTF
size: many
V: TRBV19